This TCR beta chain stems from a study of blood T cells in healthy people across ages. This clonotype showed up just a few times. Total RNA, at least 5 micrograms per sample, came from PBMCs. The authors ran a second PCR of about 6 to 12 cycles using a sample-barcoded 5' primer and a J-beta primer mix. TCRdb passed the 5' RACE reads through MiXCR, listing each CDR3 protein once. The sample contains approximately 1,700,000 distinct CDR3 sequences, roughly 43% of which appear only once. V lost 0 bases to trimming and J lost 6 bases; unmatched junction nucleotides: 3. Per the germline V gene, CDR1 is MNHEY and CDR2 is SVGEGT. This CDR3 contains 15 residues.

Sequenced input: blood. This TCR came from a human donor in good health. This chain uses TRBV6-2 or TRBV6-3 with TRBJ2-1, with 9 bases aligning to TRBD2. CDR3 nucleotides: TGTGCCAGCAGTTACTCGGGACTAGCAGGCAATGAGCAGTTCTTC. Translating it yields CASSYSGLAGNEQFF.